A selection of T cell receptor beta chains follows, all from one sample in a study of T cell changes during pregnancy in multiple sclerosis. Clones were sequenced by immunoSEQ multiplex PCR, and TCRdb holds only the in-frame ones, with some missing. This table has 30,000 to 40,000 clones, over 90% appearing once. Sequencing was performed on CD4+ T cells from peripheral blood mononuclear cells, taken in the second trimester of pregnancy. All receptors come from a female donor with multiple sclerosis, enrolled in a pregnancy study. The CDR3 runs from the conserved cysteine through the conserved F or W. D genes are given only for firm matches. Clone size is stated in some rows and not others, as once, few, many or a class when expanded.

clone size	V gene	CDR3 length	J gene	D gene	CDR3 DNA	CDR3 protein
-	TRBV5-8	14	TRBJ2-4	TRBD1	TGTGCCAGCAGGACGGGACAGGGTCTCAACATTCAGTACTTC	CASRTGQGLNIQYF
once	TRBV5-4	14	TRBJ2-1	-	TGTGCCAGCAGCAACAGGGGGGGGTACAATGAGCAGTTCTTC	CASSNRGGYNEQFF
once	TRBV5-1	13	TRBJ2-3	-	TGCGCCAGCAGGGACAGCCACACAGATACGCAGTATTTT	CASRDSHTDTQYF
-	TRBV6-4	18	TRBJ2-3	TRBD2	TGTGCCAGCAGTCCGACGGTGGCGGGGGGGCTCGGGACAGATACGCAGTATTTT	CASSPTVAGGLGTDTQYF
-	TRBV19	13	TRBJ1-5	-	TGTGCCAGTAGCCCCTTAAGCAATCAGCCCCAGCATTTT	CASSPLSNQPQHF
-	TRBV9	15	TRBJ2-7	TRBD2	TGTGCCAGCAGCGAGCAGGGACTAGGAGCCTACGAGCAGTACTTC	CASSEQGLGAYEQYF
once	TRBV4-2	16	TRBJ1-3	-	TGTGCCAGCAGCCAAGAACAGGGATACTCTGGAAACACCATATATTTT	CASSQEQGYSGNTIYF
-	TRBV5-1	14	TRBJ1-2	-	TGCGCCAGCAGCATGACAGGCGCGGGCTATGGCTACACCTTC	CASSMTGAGYGYTF
-	TRBV18	14	TRBJ2-7	TRBD1	TGTGCCAGCTCACCGGGACAGGGGGTGTACGAGCAGTACTTC	CASSPGQGVYEQYF
-	TRBV19	14	TRBJ2-2	-	TGTGCCAGTAGTCACCTCCACTACACCGGGGAGCTGTTTTTT	CASSHLHYTGELFF